A single sample is the source of the 9 T cell receptor beta chains below, sequenced in a study of molecular identifiers for immune sequencing clone quantification (dated by TCRdb to 2016 to 2018). The receptor library was made with PCR. TCRdb lists the instrument as Illumina HiSeq 4000. Using fastp trimming at Q25 and MiXCR clonotype assembly, TCRdb reanalyzed the public sequencing data and kept in-frame beta chains. Here each entry gathers all rows of one CDR3 protein and keeps the most common genes and DNA. Present in this sample are over 55,000 distinct CDR3 sequences, around 17% of which were seen just once. Approximately 1.5% of the sample is held by the ten biggest clonotypes. The material sequenced was naive CD8+ T cells from blood, with Jurkat cell RNA spiked in. Reading the label with the study, this specimen's cell subset or site is: FACS-sorted CD8+CD4-CCR7+CD45RA+ naive T cells. The receptors originated from a human donor in good health. Some libraries in this study had Jurkat cell RNA spiked in.

This clonotype has more than one count but fewer than ten. The gene calls are TRBV3-1 and TRBJ2-7; 12 bases match TRBD2. Germline trimming cut 4 bases from V and 3 bases from J; bases unmatched to any gene: 13. The CDR3 sequence is 18 residues long. Germline V gives CDR1 LGHDT, CDR2 YNNKEL (reference sequence). CDR3 bases: TGTGCCAGCAGCCCTCACCTCGAGACTAGCGGGAGTTTCTACGAGCAGTACTTC. It encodes CASSPHLETSGSFYEQYF.

In this sample, this clonotype turned up a few times. The chain couples TRBV18 to TRBJ1-2, with D possibly matching TRBD1 (5 bases). Trimming took off 2 bases at V and 6 bases at J, with 13 bases between the two ends. CDR3 length: 14 amino acids. Germline V gives CDR1 KGHSH, CDR2 LQKENI. CDR3 protein: CASSPVTLRDGYTF. The DNA of the CDR3 is TGTGCCAGCTCACCAGTGACCCTCAGGGATGGCTACACCTTC.

This clonotype was seen many times. The rearrangement joins TRBV7-9 to TRBJ2-7; 9 bases align to TRBD2. The CDR3 is 16 amino acids. Trimming took 5 bases from V and 6 from J; bases not matched to a gene: 14. Germline V lookup: CDR1 SEHNR, CDR2 FQNEAQ (reference sequence). CDR3 coding DNA: TGTGCCAGCAGCGGACCCCGGATGCGGGAGGGTCTCGAGCAGTACTTC. This sequence encodes CASSGPRMREGLEQYF.

There are many counts of this clonotype. The V gene is TRBV5-1, the J gene TRBJ2-1; D is possibly TRBD2 (6 bases). Germline lookup yields CDR1 SGHRS and CDR2 YFSETQ. The CDR3 sequence is 12 residues long. Deletions cut 0 bases from V and 15 bases from J, with 13 bases between. CDR3 amino acids: CASSLAGLQWFF. The CDR3 DNA reads as TGCGCCAGCAGCTTGGCCGGACTACAATGGTTCTTC.

This clonotype was observed a handful of times. Possible read error: a much larger clone is one base away. V and J are TRBV7-8 and TRBJ1-6; tentatively, D is TRBD1 (6 bases). This CDR3 contains 16 residues. Germline-derived CDR1 and CDR2 are SGHVS and FQNEAQ. V was pared by 1 base and J by 9 bases, with 16 bases between. The CDR3 spells CASSLESGGMSSPLHF. The DNA for the CDR3 is TGTGCCAGCAGCTTAGAGTCTGGGGGCATGAGTTCACCCCTCCACTTT.

This clonotype was seen repeatedly, ten times or more. The chain links TRBV3-1 to TRBJ2-2; no clear D gene. Deletions cut 4 bases from V and 11 bases from J, with 14 bases between. Germline V lookup: CDR1 LGHDT, CDR2 YNNKEL (reference sequence). CDR3 length equals 13 residues. CDR3 in amino acids: CASSPAVGYELFF. The CDR3, as DNA: TGTGCCAGCAGCCCGGCGGTGGGGTATGAGCTGTTTTTT.

At least ten counts were recorded for this clonotype. The rearrangement links TRBV27 to TRBJ1-3; possibly TRBD1 for D (6 bases). Trimming stripped 8 bases from V and 4 bases from J, with 18 bases between. This CDR3 region has 15 residues. Germline loops: CDR1 MNHEY, CDR2 SMNVEV (reference sequence). CDR3 nucleotides: TGTGCCAGCTCTTCGACAGGCGGTGTCGGAAACACCATATATTTT. Encoded protein: CASSSTGGVGNTIYF.

This clonotype was counted ten times or more. The chain has TRBV3-1 and TRBJ2-5, with TRBD1 matching 7 bases. Germline V gene sequence: CDR1 LGHDT, CDR2 YNNKEL (reference sequence). J lost 10 bases, V lost 1 base, and 15 bases had no gene match. The CDR3 runs to 16 residues. The CDR3 is CASSQGSAATGESQYF. The CDR3 coding sequence is TGTGCCAGCAGCCAAGGCAGTGCTGCTACAGGGGAAAGCCAGTACTTC.

Many counts were recorded for this clonotype. The CDR3, as DNA: TGTGCCAGCAGCTTGGCTAGCGGGAGGCCCGAGCAGTACTTC. Translation gives CASSLASGRPEQYF. The chain employs TRBV5-6 and TRBJ2-7; TRBD2 matches at 11 bases. The CDR3 spans 14 residues. From germline, CDR1 is SGHDT and CDR2 YYEEEE. Trimming at V came to 0 bases and at J to 6 bases, leaving 2 bases not matched to a gene.